This T cell receptor (beta chain) originates from a study of spatial heterogeneity in lung cancer. Only a few counts were recorded for this clonotype. This sample's time point: blood at routine non-recurrence follow-up after resection. TCRdb re-called the 5' RACE reads with MiXCR, one entry per CDR3 protein. The data contain 100,000 to 120,000 distinct CDR3 sequences, about a tenth of them singletons. Germline values: CDR1 LNHNV, CDR2 YYDKDF (reference sequence). With 0 bases removed from V and 7 bases from J, the gap between germline ends came to 15 bases. This CDR3 is 15 amino acids long. The sequence was obtained from a female donor with early-stage non-small cell lung cancer. The genes are TRBV15 and TRBJ1-1; weak D call: TRBD1 (6 bases). The material was PBMCs, obtained at follow-up. The CDR3 nucleotides read TGTGCCACCAGCAGAGATTTAGCGGGGGCAGGTGAAGCTTTCTTT. The encoded protein is CATSRDLAGAGEAFF.